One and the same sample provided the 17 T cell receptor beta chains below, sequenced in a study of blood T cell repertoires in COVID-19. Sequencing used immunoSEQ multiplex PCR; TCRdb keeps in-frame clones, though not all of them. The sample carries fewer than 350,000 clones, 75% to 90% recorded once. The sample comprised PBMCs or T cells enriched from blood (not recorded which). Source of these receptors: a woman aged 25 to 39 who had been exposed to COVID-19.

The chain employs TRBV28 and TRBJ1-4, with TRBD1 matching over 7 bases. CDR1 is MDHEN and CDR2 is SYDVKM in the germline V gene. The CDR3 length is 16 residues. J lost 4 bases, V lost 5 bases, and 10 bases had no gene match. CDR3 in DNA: TGTGCCAGCAGTCCCCCCCAGGGGGGAGATAATGAAAAACTGTTTTTT. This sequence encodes CASSPPQGGDNEKLFF.

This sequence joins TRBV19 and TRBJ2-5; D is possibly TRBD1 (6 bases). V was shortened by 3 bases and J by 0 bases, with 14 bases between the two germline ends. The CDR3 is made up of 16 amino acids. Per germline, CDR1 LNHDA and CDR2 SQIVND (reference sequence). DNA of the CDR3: TGTGCCAGTAGTATGGGGTGGACAGCGTACCAAGAGACCCAGTACTTC. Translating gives CASSMGWTAYQETQYF.

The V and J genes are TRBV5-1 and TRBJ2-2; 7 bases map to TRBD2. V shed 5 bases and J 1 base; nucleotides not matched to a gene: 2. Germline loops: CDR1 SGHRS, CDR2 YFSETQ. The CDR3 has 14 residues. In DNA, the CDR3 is TGCGCCAGCAGGAGCGGGATGAACACCGGGGAGCTGTTTTTT. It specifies CASRSGMNTGELFF.

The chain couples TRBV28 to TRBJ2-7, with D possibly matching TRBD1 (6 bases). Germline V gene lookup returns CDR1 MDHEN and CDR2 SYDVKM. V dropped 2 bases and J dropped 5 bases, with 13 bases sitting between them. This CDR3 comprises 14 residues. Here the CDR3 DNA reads TGTGCCAGCAGTTTAACGGACAGCCCCAACGAGCAGTACTTC. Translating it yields CASSLTDSPNEQYF. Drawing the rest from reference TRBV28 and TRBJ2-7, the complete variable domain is DVKVTQSSRYLVKRTGEKVFLECVQDMDHENMFWYRQDPGLGLRLIYFSYDVKMKEKGDIPEGYSVSREKKERFSLILESASTNQTSMYLCASSLTDSPNEQYFGPGTRLTVT.

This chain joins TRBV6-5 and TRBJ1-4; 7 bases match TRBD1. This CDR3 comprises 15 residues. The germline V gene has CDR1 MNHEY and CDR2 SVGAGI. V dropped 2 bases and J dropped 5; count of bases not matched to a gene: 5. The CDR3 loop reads CASSYTTGDNEKLFF. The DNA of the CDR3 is TGTGCCAGCAGTTACACCACAGGGGACAATGAAAAACTGTTTTTT.

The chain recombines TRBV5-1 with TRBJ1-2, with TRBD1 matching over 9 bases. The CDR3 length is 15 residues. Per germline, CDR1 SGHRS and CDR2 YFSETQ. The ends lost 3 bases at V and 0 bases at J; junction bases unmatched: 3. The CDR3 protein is CASSWWDRANYGYTF. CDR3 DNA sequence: TGCGCCAGCAGCTGGTGGGACAGGGCTAACTATGGCTACACCTTC.

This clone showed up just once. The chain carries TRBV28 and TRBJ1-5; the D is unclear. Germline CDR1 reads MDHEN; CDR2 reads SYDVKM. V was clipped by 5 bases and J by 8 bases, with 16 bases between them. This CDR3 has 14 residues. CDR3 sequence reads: CASSPYYRSEPQHF. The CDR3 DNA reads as TGTGCCAGCAGTCCGTATTATCGGTCGGAGCCCCAGCATTTT.

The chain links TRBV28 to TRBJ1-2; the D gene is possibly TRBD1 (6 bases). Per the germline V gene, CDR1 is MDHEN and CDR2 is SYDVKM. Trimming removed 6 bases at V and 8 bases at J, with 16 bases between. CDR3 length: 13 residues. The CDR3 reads CASSNTGWDGYTF. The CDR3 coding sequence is TGTGCCAGCAGCAATACAGGGTGGGACGGCTACACCTTC.

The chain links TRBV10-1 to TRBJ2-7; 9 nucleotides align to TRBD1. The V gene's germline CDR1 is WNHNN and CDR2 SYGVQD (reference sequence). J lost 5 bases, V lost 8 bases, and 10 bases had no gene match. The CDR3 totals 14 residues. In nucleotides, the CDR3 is TGCGCCAGCTCCCCTAGGACAGGGGAAGACGAGCAGTACTTC. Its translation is CASSPRTGEDEQYF.

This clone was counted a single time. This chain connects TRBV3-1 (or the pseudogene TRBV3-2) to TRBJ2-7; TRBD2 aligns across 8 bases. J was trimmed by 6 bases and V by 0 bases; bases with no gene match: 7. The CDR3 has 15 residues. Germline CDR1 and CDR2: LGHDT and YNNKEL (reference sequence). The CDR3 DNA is TGTGCCAGCAGCCAAGACGCGACTAGCGACTCCGAGCAGTACTTC. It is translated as CASSQDATSDSEQYF.

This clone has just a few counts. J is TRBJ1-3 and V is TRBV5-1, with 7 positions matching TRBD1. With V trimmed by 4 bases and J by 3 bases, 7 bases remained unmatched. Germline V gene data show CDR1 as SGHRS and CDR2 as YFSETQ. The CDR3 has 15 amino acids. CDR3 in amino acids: CASSPETGYGNTIYF. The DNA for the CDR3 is TGCGCCAGCAGCCCGGAGACAGGGTATGGAAACACCATATATTTT.

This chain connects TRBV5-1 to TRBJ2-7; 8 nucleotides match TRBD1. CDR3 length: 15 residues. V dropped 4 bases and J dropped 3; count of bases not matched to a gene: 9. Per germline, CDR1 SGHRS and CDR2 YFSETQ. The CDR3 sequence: CASSRRSGGDYEQYF. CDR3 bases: TGCGCCAGCAGCAGGAGGTCAGGGGGCGACTACGAGCAGTACTTC.

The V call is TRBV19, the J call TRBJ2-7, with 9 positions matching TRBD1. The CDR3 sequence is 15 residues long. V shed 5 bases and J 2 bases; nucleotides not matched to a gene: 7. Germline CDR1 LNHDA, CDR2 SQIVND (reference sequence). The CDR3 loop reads CASSPRTGVAYEQYF. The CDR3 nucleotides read TGTGCCAGTAGTCCGCGGACAGGGGTCGCCTACGAGCAGTACTTC.

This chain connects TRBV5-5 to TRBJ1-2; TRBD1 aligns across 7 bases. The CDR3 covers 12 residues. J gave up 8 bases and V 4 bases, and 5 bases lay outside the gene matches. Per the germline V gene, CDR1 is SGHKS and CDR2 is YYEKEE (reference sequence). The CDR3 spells CASSPDRVGYTF. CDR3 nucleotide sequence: TGTGCCAGCAGCCCAGACAGGGTGGGCTACACCTTC.

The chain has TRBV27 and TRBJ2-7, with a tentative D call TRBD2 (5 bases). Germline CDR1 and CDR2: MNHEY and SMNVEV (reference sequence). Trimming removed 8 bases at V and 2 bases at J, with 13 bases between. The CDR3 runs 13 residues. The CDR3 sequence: CASRITGAYEQYF. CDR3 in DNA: TGTGCCAGCCGTATTACCGGGGCCTACGAGCAGTACTTC.

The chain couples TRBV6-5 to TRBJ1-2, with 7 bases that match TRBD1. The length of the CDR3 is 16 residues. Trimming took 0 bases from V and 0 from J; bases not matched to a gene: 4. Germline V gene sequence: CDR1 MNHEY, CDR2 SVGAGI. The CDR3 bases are TGTGCCAGCAGTTACTCTGGACAGGCCCCTAACTATGGCTACACCTTC. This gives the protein CASSYSGQAPNYGYTF.

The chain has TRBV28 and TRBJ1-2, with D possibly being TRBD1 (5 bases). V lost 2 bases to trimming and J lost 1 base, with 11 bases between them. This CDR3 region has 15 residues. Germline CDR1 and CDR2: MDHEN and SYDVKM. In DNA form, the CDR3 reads TGTGCCAGCAGTTTACACAGGACCGATAACTATGGCTACACCTTC. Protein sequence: CASSLHRTDNYGYTF.